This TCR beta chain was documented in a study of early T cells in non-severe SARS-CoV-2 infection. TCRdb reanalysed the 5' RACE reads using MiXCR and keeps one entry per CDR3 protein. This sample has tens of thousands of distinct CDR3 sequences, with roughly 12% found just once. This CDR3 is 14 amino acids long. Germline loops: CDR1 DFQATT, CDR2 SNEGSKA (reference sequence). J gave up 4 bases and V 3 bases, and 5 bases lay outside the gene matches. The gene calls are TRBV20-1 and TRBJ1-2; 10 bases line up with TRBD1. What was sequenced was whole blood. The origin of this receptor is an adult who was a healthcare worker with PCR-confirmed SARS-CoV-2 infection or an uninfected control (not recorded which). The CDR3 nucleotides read TGCAGTGCTAGGGGGACAGGGGATCGCTATGGCTACACCTTC. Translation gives CSARGTGDRYGYTF.